This T cell receptor beta chain derives from a study of vaccination effects on CD4 cells after COVID-19. The CDR3 is 11 residues long. The ends were cut back, 6 bases at V and 3 bases at J, with 6 bases in the middle. Method: immunoSEQ multiplex PCR; TCRdb's copy keeps in-frame clones and lacks some. The top ten hold roughly 4.6% of the sample, which has about 23,000 clones, roughly four fifths seen once. Note on this clone: What it binds is unknown. The same CDR3 is also encoded by other DNA sequences in this sample.

Sequencing was preceded by expansion of antigen-specific CD4+ T cells with viral peptide pools in the ViraFEST assay. Culturing for more than 9 days preceded CD4+ T cell isolation. People in the vaccine group had not been infected with SARS-CoV-2 before, and their nucleocapsid antibodies were negative. Wells containing 1.5 million to 2.5 million PBMC each were cultured with roughly 10 IU/ml IL-2 and about 10 ug/ml peptides. V is TRBV12-3 or TRBV12-4 and J is TRBJ2-7; D remains unclear. The sample here was CD4+ T cells from PBMCs cultured with SARS-CoV-2 spike peptides, taken before COVID-19 vaccination. The sequence was collected from a human donor who received a COVID-19 vaccine. CDR3 DNA: TGTGCCAGCAGCCGCCGCTACGAGCAGTACTTC. This encodes CASSRRYEQYF.